This passage covers 27 T cell receptor beta chains from one sample sequenced in a study of Ad26.COV2.S vaccination and SARS-CoV-2 variants. Treatment meaning: 19 received Ad26.COV2.S at low or high dose, single or two shots; about 5 received placebo; per-sample allocation not given. Material that was analyzed had been drawn on day 63 after the first vaccine or placebo injection. TCRdb keeps only in-frame clones here, not all; method: immunoSEQ multiplex PCR. The data contain 440,000 or so clones, roughly 87% of them singletons. Sequenced here: peripheral blood, sampled in a trial of Ad26.COV2.S vaccine versus placebo. The receptors shown here come from a person between 18 and 65 years old who received the Ad26.COV2.S COVID-19 vaccine or a placebo.

This chain's CDR3 is CSASPGTYEQYF. The CDR3 bases are TGCAGTGCTAGTCCCGGGACCTACGAGCAGTACTTC. The chain employs TRBV20-1 and TRBJ2-7, with a tentative D call TRBD2 (5 bases). Trimming removed 3 bases at V and 2 bases at J, with 8 bases between. Germline CDR1 is DFQATT and CDR2 is SNEGSKA (reference sequence). The CDR3 spans 12 residues.

The V and J genes are TRBV6-5 and TRBJ1-6, with D uncertain. This CDR3 comprises 14 residues. V was pared by 5 bases and J by 4 bases, with 9 bases between. Germline lookup yields CDR1 MNHEY and CDR2 SVGAGI. The CDR3 loop is CASSQDRYNSPLHF. In DNA form, the CDR3 reads TGTGCCAGCAGTCAGGACCGATATAATTCACCCCTCCACTTT.

The genes are TRBV19 and TRBJ1-4; D is possibly TRBD1 (5 bases). V was trimmed by 6 bases and J by 0 bases, leaving 11 bases between them. The CDR3 is 15 residues long. The germline V gene encodes CDR1 LNHDA and CDR2 SQIVND (reference sequence). The CDR3: CASSVRTPTNEKLFF. In DNA, the CDR3 is TGTGCCAGTAGCGTTAGGACACCAACTAATGAAAAACTGTTTTTT.

This chain links TRBV5-1 with TRBJ2-2; perhaps TRBD1 as D (6 bases). The germline gives CDR1 SGHRS, CDR2 YFSETQ. This CDR3 contains 13 residues. Trimming took off 4 bases at V and 12 bases at J, with 16 bases between the two ends. CDR3 residues: CASSGRDIGKLFF. The DNA for the CDR3 is TGCGCCAGCAGCGGCCGGGACATAGGGAAGCTGTTTTTT.

The chain links TRBV6-5 to TRBJ2-7; 7 bases align to TRBD1. Germline loops: CDR1 MNHEY, CDR2 SVGAGI. The ends lost 8 bases at V and 1 base at J; junction bases unmatched: 5. The CDR3 has 13 amino acids. The CDR3 reads CASPSDRSYEQYF. The CDR3 nucleotides are TGTGCCAGCCCCTCGGACAGGTCCTACGAGCAGTACTTC.

This chain connects TRBV3-1 (or the pseudogene TRBV3-2) to TRBJ2-7; D is uncertain. The CDR3 spans 8 residues. Germline CDR1 and CDR2: LGHDT and YNNKEL (reference sequence). CDR3 sequence reads: CAAFEQYF. CDR3 DNA: TGTGCGGCGTTCGAGCAGTACTTC.

Note on this clone: This CDR3 is also generated by other DNA sequences in the sample. This sequence joins TRBV5-5 and TRBJ2-1, with D perhaps TRBD1 (6 bases). Germline CDR1 SGHKS, CDR2 YYEKEE (reference sequence). The CDR3 covers 16 residues. Trimming removed 0 bases from V and 0 bases from J, with 10 bases in between. The CDR3 sequence: CASSLDRASSYNEQFF. The DNA of the CDR3 is TGTGCCAGCAGCTTGGACAGGGCGAGCTCCTACAATGAGCAGTTCTTC. Combining the CDR3 with reference TRBV5-5 and TRBJ2-1 gives the whole variable domain DAGVTQSPTHLIKTRGQQVTLRCSPISGHKSVSWYQQVLGQGPQFIFQYYEKEERGRGNFPDRFSARQFPNYSSELNVNALLLGDSALYLCASSLDRASSYNEQFFGPGTRLTVL.

The chain employs TRBV24-1 and TRBJ2-3; either TRBD1 or TRBD2 may fit D (5 bases each). The V and J ends lost 4 bases and 2 bases respectively, with 6 bases between them. The CDR3 runs to 13 residues. The germline gives CDR1 KGHDR, CDR2 SFDVKD. The CDR3 DNA reads as TGTGCCACCAGTGAGGGGGACACAGATACGCAGTATTTT. It is translated as CATSEGDTDTQYF.

The table lists this clone with a few counts. The rearrangement joins TRBV28 to TRBJ1-5, with TRBD1 identical over 8 bases. Trimming at V came to 6 bases and at J to 6 bases, leaving 10 bases not matched to a gene. CDR1 is MDHEN and CDR2 is SYDVKM in the germline V gene. This CDR3 is 15 amino acids long. CDR3 bases: TGTGCCAGCAGGGAAGACAGGGGTAGAGGTCAGCCCCAGCATTTT. Protein sequence: CASREDRGRGQPQHF.

J is TRBJ1-5 and V is TRBV2, with TRBD1 matching 7 bases. After removal of 4 bases from V and 4 bases from J, the junction contained 10 bases not matched to a gene. Germline lookup yields CDR1 SNHLY and CDR2 FYNNEI. This CDR3 has 16 residues. The CDR3 here is CASSVVEQGRNQPQHF. As DNA, the CDR3 is TGTGCCAGCAGTGTTGTAGAACAGGGGCGGAATCAGCCCCAGCATTTT.

The V gene is TRBV5-6, the J gene TRBJ2-7; 7 bases match TRBD2. Germline V gene sequence: CDR1 SGHDT, CDR2 YYEEEE. The CDR3 has 14 residues. The ends lost 2 bases at V and 4 bases at J; junction bases unmatched: 6. In DNA form, the CDR3 reads TGTGCCAGCAGCTTCCGCGGGAGAAATTACGAGCAGTACTTC. It yields the protein CASSFRGRNYEQYF.

CDR3: CASSPGAYNEQFF. CDR3 in DNA: TGTGCCAGCTCACCCGGGGCCTACAATGAGCAGTTCTTC. The V gene is TRBV18, the J gene TRBJ2-1; D perhaps matches TRBD2 (5 bases). Trimming pared 3 bases from V and 2 bases from J, leaving 5 bases between. The CDR3 is 13 amino acids. Germline assignment: CDR1 KGHSH and CDR2 LQKENI.

The J gene is TRBJ2-7, the V gene TRBV18, with 10 bases identical to TRBD1. The CDR3 is 14 amino acids. Germline values: CDR1 KGHSH, CDR2 LQKENI. V dropped 5 bases and J dropped 4; count of bases not matched to a gene: 5. The chain's CDR3 is CASSERTGGYEQYF. CDR3 sequence (DNA): TGTGCCAGCTCAGAGCGGACAGGGGGTTACGAGCAGTACTTC.

The V call is TRBV12-1, the J call TRBJ1-4. TRBV12-1 is classified as a pseudogene. The CDR3 extends over 17 amino acids. DNA for the CDR3: TGTGCCAGCAGCTTTAGGTATGGGGGAGCAACTAATGAAAAACTGTTTTTT. Its protein product is CASSFRYGGATNEKLFF.

V is TRBV6-5 and J is TRBJ1-1; no definite D call. This CDR3 is built from 14 residues. V was cut by 10 bases and J by 1 base, with 16 bases left in between. The V gene's germline CDR1 is MNHEY and CDR2 SVGAGI. In nucleotides, the CDR3 is TGTGCCACCCAGCGGGTCCTCGGGAACACTGAAGCTTTCTTT. It specifies CATQRVLGNTEAFF.

The chain uses TRBV9 and TRBJ2-5; D perhaps matches TRBD1 (6 bases). The CDR3 covers 14 residues. The V gene lost 5 bases and the J gene lost 5 bases, with 16 bases spanning the gap. Germline V lookup: CDR1 SGDLS, CDR2 YYNGEE. CDR3 residues: CASSPTGPGETQYF. In DNA, the CDR3 is TGTGCCAGCAGTCCAACAGGGCCCGGTGAGACCCAGTACTTC.

J is TRBJ2-2 and V is TRBV7-8, with D possibly being TRBD1 or TRBD2 (6 bases each). Trimming removed 1 base at V and 4 bases at J, with 13 bases between. CDR1 is SGHVS and CDR2 is FQNEAQ in the germline V gene. This CDR3 comprises 16 residues. CDR3 sequence (DNA): TGTGCCAGCAGCTTAGGTCGGGGGCGAGGCACCGGGGAGCTGTTTTTT. Translation gives CASSLGRGRGTGELFF.

This clone was found many times. The V and J genes are TRBV28 and TRBJ2-1; TRBD2 matches at 8 bases. The CDR3 is made up of 16 amino acids. With V trimmed by 2 bases and J by 4 bases, 7 bases remained unmatched. Germline V gene lookup returns CDR1 MDHEN and CDR2 SYDVKM. CDR3 region: CASSLGQREWYNEQFF. CDR3 coding DNA: TGTGCCAGCAGTTTAGGGCAGCGGGAGTGGTACAATGAGCAGTTCTTC.

In this sample, this clone turned up once. The chain couples TRBV7-8 to TRBJ2-7; 13 bases are shared with TRBD2. The CDR3 runs to 16 residues. Germline V gene lookup returns CDR1 SGHVS and CDR2 FQNEAQ. The V and J ends lost 5 bases and 4 bases, in that order; junction bases with no gene match: 8. The CDR3 loop reads CASSTRLAGGGYEQYF. CDR3 nucleotide sequence: TGTGCCAGCAGCACCCGACTAGCGGGAGGCGGATACGAGCAGTACTTC.

This CDR3 is CASKPGGGLVTEAFF. The CDR3 DNA reads as TGTGCCAGCAAACCCGGTGGGGGGCTAGTGACTGAAGCTTTCTTT. The chain links TRBV5-4 to TRBJ1-1, with D maybe TRBD1 (6 bases). Trimming took 6 bases from V and 5 from J, leaving 20 bases between them. Germline loops: CDR1 SGHNT, CDR2 YYREEE (reference sequence). The CDR3 contains 15 residues.

This clone has a handful of counts. The rearrangement links TRBV19 to TRBJ1-1; possibly TRBD1 for D (6 bases). The CDR3 is 14 residues long. The ends were cut back, 5 bases at V and 4 bases at J, with 14 bases in the middle. Germline V gene lookup returns CDR1 LNHDA and CDR2 SQIVND (reference sequence). CDR3 DNA sequence: TGTGCCAGTAGTGAGACAGGTCGGGGCACTGAAGCTTTCTTT. Translation gives CASSETGRGTEAFF.

The chain is built from TRBV7-6 and TRBJ1-5; maybe TRBD1 (6 bases). From germline, CDR1 is SGHVS and CDR2 FNYEAQ. V was shortened by 1 base and J by 5 bases, with 21 bases between the two germline ends. The CDR3 is 18 residues long. The CDR3 spells CASSLEYGIGAGDQPQHF. The CDR3 DNA reads as TGTGCCAGCAGCTTAGAATATGGCATTGGGGCAGGGGATCAGCCCCAGCATTTT.

This chain joins TRBV9 and TRBJ2-7; D gene ambiguous. The V gene lost 3 bases and the J gene lost 2 bases, with 9 bases spanning the gap. The CDR3 is 13 residues long. CDR1 is SGDLS, CDR2 YYNGEE, per germline. The CDR3 loop reads CASSGSSAYEQYF. The CDR3 region has the DNA TGTGCCAGCAGCGGGAGTTCCGCCTACGAGCAGTACTTC. Combining the CDR3 with reference TRBV9 and TRBJ2-7 gives the whole variable domain DSGVTQTPKHLITATGQRVTLRCSPRSGDLSVYWYQQSLDQGLQFLIQYYNGEERAKGNILERFSAQQFPDLHSELNLSSLELGDSALYFCASSGSSAYEQYFGPGTRLTVT.

This rearrangement joins TRBV9 to TRBJ1-1; D is ambiguous. The germline CDR1 and CDR2 sequences are SGDLS and YYNGEE. Trimming left V 2 bases short and J 10 bases short, with 12 bases between. The CDR3 runs 12 residues. The CDR3 sequence: CASSVGVSPAFF. As DNA, the CDR3 is TGTGCCAGCAGCGTGGGAGTCTCCCCAGCTTTCTTT.

The chain employs TRBV6-2 or TRBV6-3 and TRBJ2-1; D is ambiguous. The CDR3 totals 16 residues. CDR1 and CDR2 (germline): MNHEY, SVGEGT. The V end was cut by 6 bases, the J end by 8 bases, with 23 bases between. The CDR3 loop is CASSLGRSYGSDEQFF. The CDR3 nucleotides read TGTGCCAGCAGCCTTGGTCGCTCGTACGGGTCCGATGAGCAGTTCTTC.

This clone was detected only a few times. The chain joins TRBV3-1 (or the pseudogene TRBV3-2) to TRBJ1-3; D is possibly TRBD1 (6 bases). Germline V CDR1 and CDR2: LGHDT, YNNKEL (reference sequence). The CDR3 extends over 16 amino acids. With 3 bases removed from V and 2 bases from J, the gap between germline ends came to 14 bases. CDR3 DNA: TGTGCCAGCAGCCAGGCCGGACAGATCCCTGGAAACACCATATATTTT. It specifies CASSQAGQIPGNTIYF.

V usage is TRBV9 and J usage is TRBJ2-7, with D possibly called TRBD1 or TRBD2 (6 bases each). Per germline, CDR1 SGDLS and CDR2 YYNGEE. Trimming took 4 bases from V and 4 from J, leaving 24 bases between them. The CDR3 is made up of 17 amino acids. In nucleotides, the CDR3 is TGTGCCAGCAGCCTAAATTTCTTGGCAGGGGAGGATTACGAGCAGTACTTC. Translated: CASSLNFLAGEDYEQYF.